This T cell receptor (beta chain) was identified during a study of OX40 agonist ivuxolimab in advanced cancers. Background on the study: Patients got intravenous ivuxolimab at 0.01 to 10 mg/kg every 2 weeks. At roughly 80% male, the cohort had a mean age of 60 years, ranging from about 23 to 80. Two patients with cutaneous melanoma and one with hepatocellular carcinoma, three in total, showed partial responses. General study results and limits: The authors did not determine the antigen specificity of the expanded peripheral T cells.

A note on this clone: Its antigen is as yet unknown.

Libraries were prepared by immunoSEQ multiplex PCR; TCRdb keeps only in-frame clonotypes and omits some of them. The repertoire holds roughly 76,000 clones, with 80% to 90% as singletons. CDR1 is MNHNS, CDR2 SASEGT, per germline. The CDR3 totals 15 residues. The ends were cut back, 2 bases at V and 2 bases at J, with 13 bases in the middle. J is TRBJ2-7 and V is TRBV6-1; D could derive from TRBD1 or TRBD2 (5 bases each). Material: CD4+ or CD8+ T cells sorted from blood, obtained in a trial of the OX40 agonist ivuxolimab. This sequence originates from an adult with an advanced solid tumor such as melanoma, head and neck, liver or kidney cancer. CDR3 region: CASSELRGSPYEQYF. The CDR3 bases are TGTGCCAGCAGTGAACTCCGGGGCTCCCCCTACGAGCAGTACTTC.